Each of the 6 T cell receptor beta chains below was sequenced from the same sample in a study of cytomegalovirus exposure and HLA in healthy donors. PCR used 60 Vbeta primers and 13 Jbeta primers. Data came from immunoSEQ multiplex PCR; TCRdb stores just in-frame clones and leaves some out. The top ten hold roughly 16% of the sample, which has more than 95,000 clones, about an eighth seen once. Source material: PBMCs. The receptor set was obtained from a man aged 40-49 years in good health and CMV-seropositive.

V is TRBV7-2 and J is TRBJ2-7; possibly TRBD2 for D (6 bases). This CDR3 has 13 residues. Trimming took off 0 bases at V and 5 bases at J, with 8 bases between the two ends. Germline V gives CDR1 SGHTA, CDR2 FQGNSA. The CDR3 coding sequence is TGTGCCAGCAGCTTAGCGCGCGGGAACGAGCAGTACTTC. This gives the protein CASSLARGNEQYF.

This clone has only a few counts. The chain carries TRBV7-9 and TRBJ2-1; no clear D. Trimming stripped 5 bases from V and 5 bases from J, with 13 bases between. The CDR3 is 14 residues long. Germline-derived CDR1 and CDR2 are SEHNR and FQNEAQ (reference sequence). CDR3 sequence (DNA): TGTGCCAGCAGCCCCCCGGTACCCCACAATGAGCAGTTCTTC. The encoded protein is CASSPPVPHNEQFF.

This clone appeared a few times. The chain's CDR3 is CASSLLAGITYNEQFF. Here the CDR3 DNA reads TGTGCCAGCAGCTTATTAGCGGGAATAACCTACAATGAGCAGTTCTTC. This chain uses TRBV7-9 with TRBJ2-1; 8 bases map to TRBD2. The germline V gene encodes CDR1 SEHNR and CDR2 FQNEAQ (reference sequence). The J segment lost 2 bases and the V segment lost 2 bases, leaving 5 bases of the junction unmatched. The CDR3 runs to 16 residues. Full variable domain (missing parts from reference TRBV7-9 and TRBJ2-1): DTGVSQNPRHKITKRGQNVTFRCDPISEHNRLYWYRQTLGQGPEFLTYFQNEAQLEKSRLLSDRFSAERPKGSFSTLEIQRTEQGDSAMYLCASSLLAGITYNEQFFGPGTRLTVL.

The chain uses TRBV15 and TRBJ2-2, with D perhaps TRBD2 (6 bases). V shed 0 bases and J shed 4 bases, with 21 bases lying between them. The CDR3 is made up of 19 amino acids. From germline, CDR1 is LNHNV and CDR2 YYDKDF (reference sequence). The CDR3 sequence: CATSRDRPGARRGTGELFF. CDR3 in DNA: TGTGCCACCAGCAGAGATCGCCCGGGAGCTCGTCGGGGCACCGGGGAGCTGTTTTTT. The variable domain in full, completed from reference TRBV15 and TRBJ2-2, reads DAMVIQNPRYQVTQFGKPVTLSCSQTLNHNVMYWYQQKSSQAPKLLFHYYDKDFNNEADTPDNFQSRRPNTSFCFLDIRSPGLGDTAMYLCATSRDRPGARRGTGELFFGEGSRLTVL.

The rearrangement joins TRBV27 to TRBJ1-5, with TRBD1 matching 10 bases. Unmatched junction bases numbered 7, after V lost 5 bases and J lost 9 bases. The CDR3 has 14 residues. Germline V gene data show CDR1 as MNHEY and CDR2 as SMNVEV (reference sequence). CDR3 DNA: TGTGCCAGCAGTCCACGGACAGGGGGTCCGCCCCAGCATTTT. Protein sequence: CASSPRTGGPPQHF.

This chain links TRBV9 with TRBJ2-7, with a tentative D call TRBD1 (6 bases). Germline CDR1 reads SGDLS; CDR2 reads YYNGEE. The CDR3 contains 13 residues. With 0 bases removed from V and 6 bases from J, the gap between germline ends came to 10 bases. The CDR3 region is CASSVDQGSEQYF. The CDR3 bases are TGTGCCAGCAGCGTAGATCAGGGGTCCGAGCAGTACTTC.